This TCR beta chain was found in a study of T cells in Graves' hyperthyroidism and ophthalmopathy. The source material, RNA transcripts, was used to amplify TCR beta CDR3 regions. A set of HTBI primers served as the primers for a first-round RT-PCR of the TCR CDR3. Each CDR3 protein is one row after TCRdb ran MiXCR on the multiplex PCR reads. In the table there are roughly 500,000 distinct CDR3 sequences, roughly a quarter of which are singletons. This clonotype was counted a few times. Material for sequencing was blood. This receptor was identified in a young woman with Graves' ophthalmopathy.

The CDR3 DNA sequence: TGTGCCAGCAGCTTACTGGTGCGCGGAAACACCATATATTTT. Translating gives CASSLLVRGNTIYF. The rearrangement uses TRBV7-2 and TRBJ1-3; D is unclear. The germline V gene has CDR1 SGHTA and CDR2 FQGNSA. Trimming shortened V by 2 bases and J by 4 bases, and 9 bases separated the two germline ends. The CDR3 contains 14 residues.